This record looks at one TCR beta chain sequence and its context. Its cognate antigen is unknown. Trimming pared 1 base from V and 5 bases from J, leaving 14 bases between. This CDR3 region has 15 residues. Germline assignment: CDR1 SGHAT and CDR2 FQDESV (reference sequence). This sample stems from a study of shared clonotypes between healthy human individuals. The wider study: Donors had three CD4 naive, three CD4 memory, two CD8 naive and one CD8 memory plate apiece.

Notes on the study in general: Enrolling few donors narrowed the genetic and exposure-history diversity that was represented.

Several immunoSEQ plates held equal portions of the genomic DNA taken from each subset. The protocol was immunoSEQ multiplex PCR, while the TCRdb copy is restricted to in-frame clones and leaves out a portion. Here the sample spans 2 million to 3 million clones, 90% to 95% being singletons. This clonotype originated in a man between 18 and 35 years old in good health. Some clones in this sample may be carry-over from other donors' samples. Sequenced input: naive CD4+ T cells from PBMCs. As to subset: CD45RA+ positively selected. This chain uses TRBV11-1 with TRBJ2-5; D unresolved. The CDR3 DNA reads TGTGCCAGCAGCTTAGGGATAAGCCGAGCGGAGACCCAGTACTTC. Translating it yields CASSLGISRAETQYF.